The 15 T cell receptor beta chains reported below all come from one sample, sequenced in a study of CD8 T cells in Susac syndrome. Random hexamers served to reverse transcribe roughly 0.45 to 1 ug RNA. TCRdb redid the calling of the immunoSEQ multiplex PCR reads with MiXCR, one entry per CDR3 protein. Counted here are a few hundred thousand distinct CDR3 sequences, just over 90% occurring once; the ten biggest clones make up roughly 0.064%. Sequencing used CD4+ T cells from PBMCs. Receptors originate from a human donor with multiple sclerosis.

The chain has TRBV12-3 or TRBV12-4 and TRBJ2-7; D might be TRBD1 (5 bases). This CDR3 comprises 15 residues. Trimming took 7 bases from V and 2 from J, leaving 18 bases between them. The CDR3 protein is CASTPRVGPAYEQYF. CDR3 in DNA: TGTGCCAGCACCCCCAGGGTTGGCCCTGCCTACGAGCAGTACTTC.

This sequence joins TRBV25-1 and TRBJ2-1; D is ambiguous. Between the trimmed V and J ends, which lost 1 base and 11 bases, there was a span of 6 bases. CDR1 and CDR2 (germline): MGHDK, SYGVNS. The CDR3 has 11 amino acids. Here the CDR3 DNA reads TGTGCCAGCAGTGAATGGGCCCAGCAGTTCTTC. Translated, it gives CASSEWAQQFF. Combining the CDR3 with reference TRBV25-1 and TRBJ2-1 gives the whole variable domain EADIYQTPRYLVIGTGKKITLECSQTMGHDKMYWYQQDPGMELHLIHYSYGVNSTEKGDLSSESTVSRIRTEHFPLTLESARPSHTSQYLCASSEWAQQFFGPGTRLTVL.

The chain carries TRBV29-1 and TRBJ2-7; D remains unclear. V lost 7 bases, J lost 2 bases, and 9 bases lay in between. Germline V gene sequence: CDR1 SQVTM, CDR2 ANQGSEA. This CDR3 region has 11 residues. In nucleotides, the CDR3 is TGCAGCGCAAAGGGCCCCTACGAGCAGTACTTC. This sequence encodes CSAKGPYEQYF.

The CDR3 nucleotides read TGTGCCAGCAACATCCCGGGACTGCACAATGAGCAGTTCTTC. Its translation is CASNIPGLHNEQFF. J is TRBJ2-1 and V is TRBV7-2, with D maybe TRBD2 (6 bases). V was cut by 7 bases and J by 5 bases, with 15 bases left in between. The CDR3 runs 14 residues. Germline V gives CDR1 SGHTA, CDR2 FQGNSA. The full variable domain, with the rest looked up from reference TRBV7-2 and TRBJ2-1, is GAGVSQSPSNKVTEKGKDVELRCDPISGHTALYWYRQSLGQGLEFLIYFQGNSAPDKSGLPSDRFSAERTGGSVSTLTIQRTQQEDSAVYLCASNIPGLHNEQFFGPGTRLTVL.

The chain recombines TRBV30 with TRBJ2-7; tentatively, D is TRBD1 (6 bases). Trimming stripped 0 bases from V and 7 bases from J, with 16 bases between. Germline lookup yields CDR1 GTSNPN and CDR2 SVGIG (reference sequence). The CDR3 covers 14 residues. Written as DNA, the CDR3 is TGTGCCTGGAGTGTGATGACAGGTACTACGGAGCAGTACTTC. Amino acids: CAWSVMTGTTEQYF.

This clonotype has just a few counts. This CDR3 reads CASSPEVNTEAFF. In nucleotides, the CDR3 is TGTGCCAGCTCACCGGAGGTTAACACTGAAGCTTTCTTT. The V call is TRBV18, the J call TRBJ1-1; no definite D call. CDR1 and CDR2 (germline): KGHSH, LQKENI. There are 13 residues in the CDR3. The germline V and J ends were trimmed by 3 bases and 2 bases, with 7 bases remaining between them.

CDR3 nucleotides: TGTGCCAGCGGTAACAGGGTTAGCAATCAGCCCCAGCATTTT. Its translation is CASGNRVSNQPQHF. The chain joins TRBV3-1 to TRBJ1-5, with a tentative D call TRBD1 (6 bases). The V gene's germline CDR1 is LGHDT and CDR2 YNNKEL (reference sequence). Trimming took off 8 bases at V and 0 bases at J, with 11 bases between the two ends. The CDR3 loop spans 14 amino acids.

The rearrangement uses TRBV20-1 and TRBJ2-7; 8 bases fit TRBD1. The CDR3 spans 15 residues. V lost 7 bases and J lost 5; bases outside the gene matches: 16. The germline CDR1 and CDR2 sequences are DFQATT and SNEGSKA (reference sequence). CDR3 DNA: TGCAGTGTCGTTGGCCCCCGGGACAGGTTTCACGAGCAGTACTTC. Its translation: CSVVGPRDRFHEQYF.

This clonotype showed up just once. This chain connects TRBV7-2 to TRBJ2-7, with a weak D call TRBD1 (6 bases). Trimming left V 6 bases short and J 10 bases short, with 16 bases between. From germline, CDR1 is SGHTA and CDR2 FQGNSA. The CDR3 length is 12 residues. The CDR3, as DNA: TGTGCCAGCAGTCGTTTTGGGGGACAACAGTACTTC. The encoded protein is CASSRFGGQQYF.

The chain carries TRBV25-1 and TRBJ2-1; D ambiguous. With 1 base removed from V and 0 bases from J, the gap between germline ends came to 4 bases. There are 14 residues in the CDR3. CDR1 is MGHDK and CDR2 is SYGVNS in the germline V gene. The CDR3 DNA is TGTGCCAGCAGTGAATGGGGCTCCTACAATGAGCAGTTCTTC. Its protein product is CASSEWGSYNEQFF.

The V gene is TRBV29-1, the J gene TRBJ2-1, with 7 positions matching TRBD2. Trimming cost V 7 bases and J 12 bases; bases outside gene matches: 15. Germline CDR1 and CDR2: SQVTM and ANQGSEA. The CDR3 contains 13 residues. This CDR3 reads CSGQRRESVGQFF. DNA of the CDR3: TGCAGCGGACAGAGGCGGGAGAGTGTGGGGCAGTTCTTC.

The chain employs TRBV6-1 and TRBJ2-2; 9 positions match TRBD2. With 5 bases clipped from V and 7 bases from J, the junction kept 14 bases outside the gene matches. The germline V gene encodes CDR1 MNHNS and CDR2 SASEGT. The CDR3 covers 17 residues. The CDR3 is CASSPSSRAGGVGELFF. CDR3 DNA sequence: TGTGCCAGCAGTCCCTCCTCCCGAGCGGGAGGAGTCGGGGAGCTGTTTTTT.

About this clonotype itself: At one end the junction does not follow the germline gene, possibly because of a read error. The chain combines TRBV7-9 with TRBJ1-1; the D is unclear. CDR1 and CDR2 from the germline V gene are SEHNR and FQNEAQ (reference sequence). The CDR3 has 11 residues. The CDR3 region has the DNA TGTGCCAGCAGCCCGGGCGCCCTTGGGAGCTTT. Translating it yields CASSPGALGSF. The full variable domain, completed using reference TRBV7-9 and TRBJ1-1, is DTGVSQNPRHKITKRGQNVTFRCDPISEHNRLYWYRQTLGQGPEFLTYFQNEAQLEKSRLLSDRFSAERPKGSFSTLEIQRTEQGDSAMYLCASSPGALGSFGQGTRLTVV.

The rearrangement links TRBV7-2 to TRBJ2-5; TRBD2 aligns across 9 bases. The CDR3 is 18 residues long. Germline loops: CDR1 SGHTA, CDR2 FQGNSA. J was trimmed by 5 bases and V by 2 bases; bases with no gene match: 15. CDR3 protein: CASSLPLLGAGGPETQYF. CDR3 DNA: TGTGCCAGCAGCTTACCCCTCCTCGGGGCGGGAGGGCCGGAGACCCAGTACTTC.

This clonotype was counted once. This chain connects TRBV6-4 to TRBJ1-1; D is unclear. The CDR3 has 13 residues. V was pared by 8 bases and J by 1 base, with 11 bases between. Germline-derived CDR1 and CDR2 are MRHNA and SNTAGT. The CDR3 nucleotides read TGTGCCAGCTCCCTTTACAAGAACACTGAAGCTTTCTTT. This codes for CASSLYKNTEAFF.